This T cell receptor beta chain was documented in a study of cytomegalovirus exposure and HLA in healthy donors. The protocol was immunoSEQ multiplex PCR, while the TCRdb copy is restricted to in-frame clones and leaves out a portion. There are more than 60,000 clones in the sample; about 89% occur only once, and 1.7% lies in the top ten. The J segment lost 3 bases and the V segment lost 5 bases, leaving 16 bases of the junction unmatched. There are 18 residues in the CDR3. Per germline, CDR1 SGHAT and CDR2 FQDESV (reference sequence). With regard to this clone: Its antigen remains unknown.

Study-wide findings and caveats: The study labeled 180 or so TCR beta chains cytomegalovirus-associated. A later analysis found first-cohort TCR clusters tended to co-occur in the 120 or so validation repertoires.

The donors were in the approximately 120-subject validation cohort; that cohort was separate from the 666-subject first cohort. The chain joins TRBV11-1 to TRBJ2-7; 10 bases agree with TRBD2. The clonotype originates from a woman aged 18-29 years in good health and CMV-seronegative. Sample: PBMCs. The chain's CDR3 is CASSPSAFTSGIVYEQYF. Here the CDR3 DNA reads TGTGCCAGCAGCCCCTCCGCATTTACTAGCGGGATTGTCTACGAGCAGTACTTC.